This T cell receptor beta chain was identified in a study of T cell repertoires in cytomegalovirus infection. TCRdb fed the reads into MiXCR, producing one record per CDR3 protein. The table has about 320,000 distinct CDR3 sequences, 8% to 10% seen once. The germline V gene encodes CDR1 SGHTA and CDR2 FQGNSA. CDR3 length: 13 amino acids. V was clipped by 5 bases and J by 5 bases, with 9 bases between them. The sequenced sample was PBMCs. The receptor was derived from a human donor in good health (CMV status not recorded). Some clones in this sample may be carry-over from other donors' samples. The chain employs TRBV7-2 and TRBJ1-4, with D hard to call. The CDR3 spells CASSPTRNEKLFF. The CDR3 DNA reads as TGTGCCAGCAGCCCAACACGGAATGAAAAACTGTTTTTT.